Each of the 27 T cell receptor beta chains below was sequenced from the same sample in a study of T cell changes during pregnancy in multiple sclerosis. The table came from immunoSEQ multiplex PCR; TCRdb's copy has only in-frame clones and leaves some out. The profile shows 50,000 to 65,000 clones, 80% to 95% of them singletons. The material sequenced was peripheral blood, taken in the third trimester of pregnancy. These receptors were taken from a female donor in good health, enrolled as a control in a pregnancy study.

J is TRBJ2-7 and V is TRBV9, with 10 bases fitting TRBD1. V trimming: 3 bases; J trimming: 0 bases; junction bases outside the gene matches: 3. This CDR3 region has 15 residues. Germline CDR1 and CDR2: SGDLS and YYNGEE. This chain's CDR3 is CASSAGQGNSYEQYF. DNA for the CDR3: TGTGCCAGCAGCGCGGGACAGGGGAACTCCTACGAGCAGTACTTC.

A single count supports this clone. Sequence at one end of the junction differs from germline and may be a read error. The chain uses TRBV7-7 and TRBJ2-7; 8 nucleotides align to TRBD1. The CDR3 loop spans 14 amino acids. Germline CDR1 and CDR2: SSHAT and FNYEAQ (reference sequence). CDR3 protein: CASSPGQGGYEQYF. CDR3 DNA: TGTGCTAGCAGCCCCGGACAGGGCGGCTACGAGCAGTACTTC.

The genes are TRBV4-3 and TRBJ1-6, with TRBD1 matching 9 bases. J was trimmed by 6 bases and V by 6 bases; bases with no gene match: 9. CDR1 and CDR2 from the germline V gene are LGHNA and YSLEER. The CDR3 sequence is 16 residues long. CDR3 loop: CASSYGRDRANSPLHF. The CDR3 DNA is TGCGCCAGCAGTTATGGCCGGGACAGGGCTAATTCACCCCTCCACTTT.

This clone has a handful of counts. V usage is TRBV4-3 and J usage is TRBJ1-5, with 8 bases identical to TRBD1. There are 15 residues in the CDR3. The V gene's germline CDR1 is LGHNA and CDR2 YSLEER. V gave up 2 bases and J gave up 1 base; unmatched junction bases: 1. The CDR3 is CASSQWTGSNQPQHF. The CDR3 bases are TGCGCCAGCAGCCAATGGACAGGGAGCAATCAGCCCCAGCATTTT.

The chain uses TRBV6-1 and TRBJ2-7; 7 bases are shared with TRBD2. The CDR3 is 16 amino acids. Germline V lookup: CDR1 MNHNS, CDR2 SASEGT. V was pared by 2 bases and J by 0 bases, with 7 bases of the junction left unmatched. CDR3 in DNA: TGTGCCAGCAGTGAATTGCCTAGCGGCCTCTCCTACGAGCAGTACTTC. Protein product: CASSELPSGLSYEQYF.

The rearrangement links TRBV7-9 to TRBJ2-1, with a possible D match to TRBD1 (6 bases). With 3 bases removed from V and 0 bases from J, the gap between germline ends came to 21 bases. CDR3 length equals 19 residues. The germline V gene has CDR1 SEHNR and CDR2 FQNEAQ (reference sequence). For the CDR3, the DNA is TGTGCCAGCAGCTTTGGAAGGGGGAGTAGAGGAACCTCCTACAATGAGCAGTTCTTC. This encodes CASSFGRGSRGTSYNEQFF.

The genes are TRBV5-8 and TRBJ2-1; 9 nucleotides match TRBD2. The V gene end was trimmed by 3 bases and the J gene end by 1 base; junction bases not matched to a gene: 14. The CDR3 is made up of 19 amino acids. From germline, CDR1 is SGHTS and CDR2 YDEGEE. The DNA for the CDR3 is TGTGCCAGCAGCTCGGCGGTAGGTAGCGGGAGAGGATCCTACAATGAGCAGTTCTTC. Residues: CASSSAVGSGRGSYNEQFF.

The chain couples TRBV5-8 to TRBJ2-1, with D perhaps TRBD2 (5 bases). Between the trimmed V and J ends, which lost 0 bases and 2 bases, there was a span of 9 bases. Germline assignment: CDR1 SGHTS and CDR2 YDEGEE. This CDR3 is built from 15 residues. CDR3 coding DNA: TGTGCCAGCAGCTTGGGGCTAGCAACCTACAATGAGCAGTTCTTC. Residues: CASSLGLATYNEQFF.

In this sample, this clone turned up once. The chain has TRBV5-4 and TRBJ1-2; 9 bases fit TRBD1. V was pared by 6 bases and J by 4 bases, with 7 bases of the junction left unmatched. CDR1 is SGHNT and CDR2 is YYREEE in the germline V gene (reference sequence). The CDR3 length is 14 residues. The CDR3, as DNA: TGTGCCAGCACCCCGGGACAGGGTGTCTATGGCTACACCTTC. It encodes CASTPGQGVYGYTF.

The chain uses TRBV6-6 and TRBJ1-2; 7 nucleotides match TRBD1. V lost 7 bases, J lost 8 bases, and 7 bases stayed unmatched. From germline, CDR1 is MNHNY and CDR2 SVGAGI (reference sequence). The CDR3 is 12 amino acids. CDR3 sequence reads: CASTNRGGGYTF. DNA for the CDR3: TGTGCCAGCACCAACAGGGGCGGAGGCTACACCTTC.

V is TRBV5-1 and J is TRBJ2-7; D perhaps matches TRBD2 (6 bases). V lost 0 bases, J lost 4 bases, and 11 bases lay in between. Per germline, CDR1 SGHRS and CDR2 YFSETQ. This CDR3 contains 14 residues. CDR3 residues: CASSLEAGLYEQYF. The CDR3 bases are TGCGCCAGCAGCTTGGAGGCGGGACTGTACGAGCAGTACTTC.

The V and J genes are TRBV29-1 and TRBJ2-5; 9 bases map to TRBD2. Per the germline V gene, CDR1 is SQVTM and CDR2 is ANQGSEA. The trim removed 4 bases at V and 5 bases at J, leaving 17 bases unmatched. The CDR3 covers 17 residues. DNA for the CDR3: TGCAGCGTTGGAAAGATAGCGGGGGTCGACTCTCTGGAGACCCAGTACTTC. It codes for CSVGKIAGVDSLETQYF.

The CDR3 region is CASSQDKVGGFRTNEKLFF. CDR3 DNA: TGTGCCAGCAGCCAAGATAAGGTGGGAGGGTTCCGGACTAATGAAAAACTGTTTTTT. J is TRBJ1-4 and V is TRBV4-2, with D unclear. Germline V gene sequence: CDR1 LGHNA, CDR2 YNFKEQ. This CDR3 has 19 amino acids. V lost 0 bases to trimming and J lost 2 bases, with 19 bases between them.

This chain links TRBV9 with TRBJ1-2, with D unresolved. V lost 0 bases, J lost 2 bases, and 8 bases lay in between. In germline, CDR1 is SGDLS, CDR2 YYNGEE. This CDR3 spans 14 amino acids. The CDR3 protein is CASSVGASNYGYTF. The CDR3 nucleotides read TGTGCCAGCAGCGTAGGGGCCAGCAACTATGGCTACACCTTC.

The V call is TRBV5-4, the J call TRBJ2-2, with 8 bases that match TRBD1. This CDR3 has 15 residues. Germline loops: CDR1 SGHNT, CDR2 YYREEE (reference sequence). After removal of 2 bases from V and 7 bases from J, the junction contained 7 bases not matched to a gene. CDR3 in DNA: TGTGCCAGCAGCTTAAGTCAGGGGGCGGGCGGGGAGCTGTTTTTT. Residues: CASSLSQGAGGELFF.

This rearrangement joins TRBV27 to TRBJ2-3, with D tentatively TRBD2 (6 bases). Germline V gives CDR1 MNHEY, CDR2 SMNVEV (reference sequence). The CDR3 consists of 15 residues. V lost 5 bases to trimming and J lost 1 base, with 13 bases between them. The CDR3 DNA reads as TGTGCCAGCAGTCCGCTAGCGCAGGGCACAGATACGCAGTATTTT. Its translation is CASSPLAQGTDTQYF.

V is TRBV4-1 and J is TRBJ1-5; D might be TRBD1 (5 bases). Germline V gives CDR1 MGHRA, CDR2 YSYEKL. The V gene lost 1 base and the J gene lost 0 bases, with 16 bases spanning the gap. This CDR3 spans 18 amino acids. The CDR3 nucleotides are TGCGCCAGCAGCCAAGTGGACATGGGTCTTATTAGCAATCAGCCCCAGCATTTT. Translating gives CASSQVDMGLISNQPQHF.

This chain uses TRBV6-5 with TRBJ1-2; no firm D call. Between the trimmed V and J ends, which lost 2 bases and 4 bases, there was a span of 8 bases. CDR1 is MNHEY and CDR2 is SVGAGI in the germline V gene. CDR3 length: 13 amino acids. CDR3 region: CASSYTRGYGYTF. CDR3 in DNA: TGTGCCAGCAGTTACACCCGGGGCTATGGCTACACCTTC.

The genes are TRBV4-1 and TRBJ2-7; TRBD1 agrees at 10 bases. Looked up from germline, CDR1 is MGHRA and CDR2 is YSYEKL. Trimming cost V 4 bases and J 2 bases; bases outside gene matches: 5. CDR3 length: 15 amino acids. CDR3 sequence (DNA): TGCGCCAGCAGCCGTGACAGGGGGCAGGCCTACGAGCAGTACTTC. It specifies CASSRDRGQAYEQYF.

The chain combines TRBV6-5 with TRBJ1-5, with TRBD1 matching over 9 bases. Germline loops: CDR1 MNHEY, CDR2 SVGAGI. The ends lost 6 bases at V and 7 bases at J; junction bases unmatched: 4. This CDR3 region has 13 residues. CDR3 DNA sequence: TGTGCCAGCAGATTGACAGGGGGGCAGCCCCAGCATTTT. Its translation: CASRLTGGQPQHF.

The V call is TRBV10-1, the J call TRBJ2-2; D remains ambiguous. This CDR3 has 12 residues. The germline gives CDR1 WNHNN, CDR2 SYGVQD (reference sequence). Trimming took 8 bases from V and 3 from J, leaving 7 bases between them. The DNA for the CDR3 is TGCGCCAGCCGCTCGGACACCGGGGAGCTGTTTTTT. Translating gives CASRSDTGELFF.

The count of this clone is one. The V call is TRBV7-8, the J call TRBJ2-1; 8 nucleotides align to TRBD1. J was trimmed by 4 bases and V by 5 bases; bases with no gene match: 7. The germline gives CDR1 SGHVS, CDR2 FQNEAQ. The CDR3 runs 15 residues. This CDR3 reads CASSHSTGVYNEQFF. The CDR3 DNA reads TGTGCCAGCAGCCACTCGACAGGGGTTTACAATGAGCAGTTCTTC.

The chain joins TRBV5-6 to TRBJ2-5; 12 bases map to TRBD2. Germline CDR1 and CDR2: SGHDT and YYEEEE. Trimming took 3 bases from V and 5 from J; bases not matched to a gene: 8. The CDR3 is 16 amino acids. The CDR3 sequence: CASSSPSGGAGETQYF. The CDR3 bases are TGTGCCAGCAGCTCCCCTAGCGGGGGGGCGGGGGAGACCCAGTACTTC.

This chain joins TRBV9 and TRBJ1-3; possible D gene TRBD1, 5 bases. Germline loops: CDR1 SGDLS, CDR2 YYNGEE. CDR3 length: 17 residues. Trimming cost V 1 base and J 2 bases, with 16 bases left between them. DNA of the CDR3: TGTGCCAGCAGCGTATTACCGGGGGGTGGGGCTGGAAACACCATATATTTT. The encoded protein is CASSVLPGGGAGNTIYF.

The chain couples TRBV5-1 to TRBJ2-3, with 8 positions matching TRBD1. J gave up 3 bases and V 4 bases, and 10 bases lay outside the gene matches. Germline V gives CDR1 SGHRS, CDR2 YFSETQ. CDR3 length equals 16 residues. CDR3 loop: CASSLRGREGTDTQYF. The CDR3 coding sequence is TGCGCCAGCAGCCTCAGGGGGCGGGAAGGTACAGATACGCAGTATTTT.

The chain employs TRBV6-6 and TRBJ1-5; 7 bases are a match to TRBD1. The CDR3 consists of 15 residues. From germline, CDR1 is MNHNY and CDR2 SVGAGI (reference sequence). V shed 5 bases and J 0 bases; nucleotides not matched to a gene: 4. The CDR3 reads CASSRGQLSNQPQHF. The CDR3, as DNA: TGTGCCAGCAGTCGGGGACAGCTTAGCAATCAGCCCCAGCATTTT.

The CDR3 spells CASSARGMSGGPGNEQFF. CDR3 in DNA: TGTGCCAGCAGCGCTCGGGGGATGTCGGGAGGGCCGGGAAATGAGCAGTTCTTC. The rearrangement links TRBV9 to TRBJ2-1; TRBD2 agrees at 8 bases. The CDR3 has 18 amino acids. With 3 bases clipped from V and 7 bases from J, the junction kept 18 bases outside the gene matches. Per the germline V gene, CDR1 is SGDLS and CDR2 is YYNGEE.